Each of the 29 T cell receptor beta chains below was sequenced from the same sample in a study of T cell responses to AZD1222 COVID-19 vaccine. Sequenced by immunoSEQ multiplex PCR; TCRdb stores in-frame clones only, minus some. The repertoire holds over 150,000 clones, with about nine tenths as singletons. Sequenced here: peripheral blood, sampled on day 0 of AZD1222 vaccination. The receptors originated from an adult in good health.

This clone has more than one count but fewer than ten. The CDR3 region is CASSEVGREAGAIYF. The CDR3 DNA is TGTGCCAGCAGTGAAGTAGGCAGGGAAGCTGGAGCCATATATTTT. The chain couples TRBV6-1 to TRBJ1-3; tentative D call: TRBD1 (5 bases). Germline values: CDR1 MNHNS, CDR2 SASEGT. V lost 1 base to trimming and J lost 11 bases, with 18 bases between them. This CDR3 spans 15 amino acids.

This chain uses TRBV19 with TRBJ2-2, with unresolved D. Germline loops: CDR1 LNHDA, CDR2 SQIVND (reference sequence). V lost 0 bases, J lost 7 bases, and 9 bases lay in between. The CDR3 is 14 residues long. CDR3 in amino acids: CASSIDWVGGELFF. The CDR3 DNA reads TGTGCCAGTAGTATAGATTGGGTTGGCGGGGAGCTGTTTTTT.

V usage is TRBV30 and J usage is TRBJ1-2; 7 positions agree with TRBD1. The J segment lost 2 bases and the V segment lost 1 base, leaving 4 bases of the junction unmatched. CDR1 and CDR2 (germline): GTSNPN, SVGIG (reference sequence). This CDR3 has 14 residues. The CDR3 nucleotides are TGTGCCTGGAGTGCCTGGGACAGCAACTATGGCTACACCTTC. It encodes CAWSAWDSNYGYTF.

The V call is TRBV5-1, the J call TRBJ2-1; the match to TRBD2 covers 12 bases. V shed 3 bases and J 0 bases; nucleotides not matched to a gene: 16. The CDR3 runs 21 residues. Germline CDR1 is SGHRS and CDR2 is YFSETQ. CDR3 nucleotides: TGCGCCAGCAGCTCTGACTTGACTAGCGGGGGCCTCCGGGGCTCCTACAATGAGCAGTTCTTC. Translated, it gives CASSSDLTSGGLRGSYNEQFF. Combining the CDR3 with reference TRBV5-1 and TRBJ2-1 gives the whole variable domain KAGVTQTPRYLIKTRGQQVTLSCSPISGHRSVSWYQQTPGQGLQFLFEYFSETQRNKGNFPGRFSGRQFSNSRSEMNVSTLELGDSALYLCASSSDLTSGGLRGSYNEQFFGPGTRLTVL.

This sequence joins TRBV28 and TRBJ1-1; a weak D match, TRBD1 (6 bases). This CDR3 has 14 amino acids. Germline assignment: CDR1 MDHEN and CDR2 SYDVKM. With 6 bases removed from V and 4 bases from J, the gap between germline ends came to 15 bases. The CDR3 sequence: CASRLGGTGTEAFF. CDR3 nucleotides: TGTGCCAGCAGACTAGGGGGGACGGGCACTGAAGCTTTCTTT.

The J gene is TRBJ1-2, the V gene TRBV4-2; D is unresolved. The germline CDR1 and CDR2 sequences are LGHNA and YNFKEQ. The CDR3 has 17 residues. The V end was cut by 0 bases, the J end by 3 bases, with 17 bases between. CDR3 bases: TGTGCCAGCAGCCAAGAGGAGGGAGGGCAGTGGGACTATGGCTACACCTTC. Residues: CASSQEEGGQWDYGYTF.

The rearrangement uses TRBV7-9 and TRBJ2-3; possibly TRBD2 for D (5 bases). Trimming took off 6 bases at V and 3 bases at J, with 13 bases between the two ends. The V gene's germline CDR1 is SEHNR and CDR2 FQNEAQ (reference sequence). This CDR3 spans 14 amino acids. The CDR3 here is CASSLEGLTDTQYF. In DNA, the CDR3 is TGTGCCAGCAGTCTAGAGGGCTTGACAGATACGCAGTATTTT.

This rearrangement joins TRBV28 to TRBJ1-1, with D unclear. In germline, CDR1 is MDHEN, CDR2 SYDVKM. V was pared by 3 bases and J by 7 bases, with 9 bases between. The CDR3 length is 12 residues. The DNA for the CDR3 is TGTGCCAGCAGTTTGTTGGGGATTGAAGCTTTCTTT. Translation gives CASSLLGIEAFF.

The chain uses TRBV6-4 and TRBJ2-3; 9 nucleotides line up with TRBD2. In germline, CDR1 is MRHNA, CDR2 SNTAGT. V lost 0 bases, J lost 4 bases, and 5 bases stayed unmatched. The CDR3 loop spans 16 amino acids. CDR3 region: CASSDSAGGTADTQYF. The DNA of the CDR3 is TGTGCCAGCAGTGACTCTGCGGGAGGGACCGCAGATACGCAGTATTTT.

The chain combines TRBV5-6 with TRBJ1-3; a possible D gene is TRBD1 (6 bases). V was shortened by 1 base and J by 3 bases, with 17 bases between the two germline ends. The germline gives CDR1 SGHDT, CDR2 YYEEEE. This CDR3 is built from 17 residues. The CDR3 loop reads CASSLLSNRDIGNTIYF. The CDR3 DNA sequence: TGTGCCAGCAGCTTGTTATCGAACCGGGACATTGGAAACACCATATATTTT.

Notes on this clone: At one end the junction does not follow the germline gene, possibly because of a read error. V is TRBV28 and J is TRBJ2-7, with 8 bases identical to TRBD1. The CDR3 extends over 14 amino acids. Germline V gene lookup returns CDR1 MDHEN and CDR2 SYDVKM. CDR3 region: CASRLSGQGYEQYF. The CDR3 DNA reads TGTGCCAGCAGATTATCCGGACAGGGTTACGAGCAGTACTTC.

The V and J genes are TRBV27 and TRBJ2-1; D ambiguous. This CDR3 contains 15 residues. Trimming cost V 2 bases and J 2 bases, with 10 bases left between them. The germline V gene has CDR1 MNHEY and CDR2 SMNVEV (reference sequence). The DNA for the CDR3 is TGTGCCAGCAGTTTAGATGGCTATCCCTACAATGAGCAGTTCTTC. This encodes CASSLDGYPYNEQFF.

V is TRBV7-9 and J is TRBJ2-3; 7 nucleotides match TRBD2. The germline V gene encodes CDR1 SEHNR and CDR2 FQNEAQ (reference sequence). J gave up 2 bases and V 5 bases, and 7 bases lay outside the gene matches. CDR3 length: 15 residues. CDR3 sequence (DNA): TGTGCCAGCAGCCCAGCGGGGAGCTCCACAGATACGCAGTATTTT. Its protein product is CASSPAGSSTDTQYF.

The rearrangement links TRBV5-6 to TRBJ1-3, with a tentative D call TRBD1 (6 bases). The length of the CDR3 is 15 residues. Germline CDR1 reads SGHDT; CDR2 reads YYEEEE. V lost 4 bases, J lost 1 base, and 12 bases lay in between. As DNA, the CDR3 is TGTGCCAGCAGCAGGATAGGGGGATCTGGAAACACCATATATTTT. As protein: CASSRIGGSGNTIYF. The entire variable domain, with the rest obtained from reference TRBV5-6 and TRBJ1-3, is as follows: DAGVTQSPTHLIKTRGQQVTLRCSPKSGHDTVSWYQQALGQGPQFIFQYYEEEERQRGNFPDRFSGHQFPNYSSELNVNALLLGDSALYLCASSRIGGSGNTIYFGEGSWLTVV.

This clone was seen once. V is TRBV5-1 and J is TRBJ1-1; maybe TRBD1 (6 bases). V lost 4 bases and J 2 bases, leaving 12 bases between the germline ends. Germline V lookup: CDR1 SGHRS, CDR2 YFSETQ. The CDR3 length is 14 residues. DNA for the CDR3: TGCGCCAGCAGCACAGAGGGGGTTAACACTGAAGCTTTCTTT. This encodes CASSTEGVNTEAFF. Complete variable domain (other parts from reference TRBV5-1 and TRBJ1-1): KAGVTQTPRYLIKTRGQQVTLSCSPISGHRSVSWYQQTPGQGLQFLFEYFSETQRNKGNFPGRFSGRQFSNSRSEMNVSTLELGDSALYLCASSTEGVNTEAFFGQGTRLTVV.

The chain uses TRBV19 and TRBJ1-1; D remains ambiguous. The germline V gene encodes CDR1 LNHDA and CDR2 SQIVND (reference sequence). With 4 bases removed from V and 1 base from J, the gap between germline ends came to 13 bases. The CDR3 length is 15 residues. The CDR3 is CASSKTVQANTEAFF. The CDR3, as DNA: TGTGCCAGTAGTAAAACAGTGCAGGCGAACACTGAAGCTTTCTTT. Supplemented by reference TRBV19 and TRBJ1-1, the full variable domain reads DGGITQSPKYLFRKEGQNVTLSCEQNLNHDAMYWYRQDPGQGLRLIYYSQIVNDFQKGDIAEGYSVSREKKESFPLTVTSAQKNPTAFYLCASSKTVQANTEAFFGQGTRLTVV.

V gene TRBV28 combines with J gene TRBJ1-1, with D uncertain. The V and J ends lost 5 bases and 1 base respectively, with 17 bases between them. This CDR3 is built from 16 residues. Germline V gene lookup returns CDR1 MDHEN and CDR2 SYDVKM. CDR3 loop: CASSRIRFGGNTEAFF. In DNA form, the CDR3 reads TGTGCCAGCAGTCGCATCAGGTTTGGTGGGAACACTGAAGCTTTCTTT.

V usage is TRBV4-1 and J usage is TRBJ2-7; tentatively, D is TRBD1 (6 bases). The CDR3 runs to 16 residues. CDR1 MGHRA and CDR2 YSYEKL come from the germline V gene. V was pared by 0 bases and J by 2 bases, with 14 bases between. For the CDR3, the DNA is TGCGCCAGCAGCCAAGATTGGGACAAGGTCCCCTACGAGCAGTACTTC. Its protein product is CASSQDWDKVPYEQYF.

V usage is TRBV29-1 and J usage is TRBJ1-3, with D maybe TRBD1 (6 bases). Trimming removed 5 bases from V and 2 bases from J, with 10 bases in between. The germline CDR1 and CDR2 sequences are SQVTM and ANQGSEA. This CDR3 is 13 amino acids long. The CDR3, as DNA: TGCAGCGTTTTCGGGGGGCCTGGAAACACCATATATTTT. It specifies CSVFGGPGNTIYF.

CDR3 residues: CASKTGFGRYEQYF. The CDR3 region has the DNA TGTGCCAGCAAGACGGGATTTGGACGCTACGAGCAGTACTTC. V and J are TRBV2 and TRBJ2-7, with a possible D match to TRBD2 (5 bases). Germline V CDR1 and CDR2: SNHLY, FYNNEI. This CDR3 comprises 14 residues. The V end was cut by 7 bases, the J end by 3 bases, with 16 bases between.

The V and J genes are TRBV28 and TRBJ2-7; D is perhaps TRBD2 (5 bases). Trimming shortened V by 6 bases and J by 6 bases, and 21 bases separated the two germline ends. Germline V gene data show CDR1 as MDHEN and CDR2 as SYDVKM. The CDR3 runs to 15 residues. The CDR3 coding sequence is TGTGCCAGCAGCCCGGGCGCGAGGGCCTATCCCGAGCAGTACTTC. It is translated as CASSPGARAYPEQYF. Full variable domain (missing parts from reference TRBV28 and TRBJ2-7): DVKVTQSSRYLVKRTGEKVFLECVQDMDHENMFWYRQDPGLGLRLIYFSYDVKMKEKGDIPEGYSVSREKKERFSLILESASTNQTSMYLCASSPGARAYPEQYFGPGTRLTVT.

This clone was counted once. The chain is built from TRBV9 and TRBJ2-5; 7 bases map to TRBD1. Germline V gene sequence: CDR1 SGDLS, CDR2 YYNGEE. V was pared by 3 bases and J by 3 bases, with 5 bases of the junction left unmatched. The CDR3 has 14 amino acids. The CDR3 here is CASSDDQGEETQYF. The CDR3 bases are TGTGCCAGCAGCGACGATCAGGGGGAAGAGACCCAGTACTTC.

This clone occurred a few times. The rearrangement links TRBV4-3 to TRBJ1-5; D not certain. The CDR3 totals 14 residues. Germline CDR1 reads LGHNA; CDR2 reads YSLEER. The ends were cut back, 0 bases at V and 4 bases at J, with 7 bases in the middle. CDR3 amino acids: CASSQDRGNQPQHF. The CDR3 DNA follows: TGCGCCAGCAGCCAAGACCGAGGGAATCAGCCCCAGCATTTT.

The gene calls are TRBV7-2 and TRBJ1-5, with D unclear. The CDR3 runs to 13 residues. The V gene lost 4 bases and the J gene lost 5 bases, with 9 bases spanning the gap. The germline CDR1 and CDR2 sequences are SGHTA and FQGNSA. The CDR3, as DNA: TGTGCCAGCAGCTCACGGCGGGATCAGCCCCAGCATTTT. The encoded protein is CASSSRRDQPQHF.

CDR3 sequence reads: CASSIEAVTGELFF. DNA of the CDR3: TGTGCCAGTAGTATAGAGGCAGTCACCGGGGAGCTGTTTTTT. The J gene is TRBJ2-2, the V gene TRBV19, with D unclear. The CDR3 totals 14 residues. Trimming shortened V by 0 bases and J by 4 bases, and 6 bases separated the two germline ends. From germline, CDR1 is LNHDA and CDR2 SQIVND (reference sequence).

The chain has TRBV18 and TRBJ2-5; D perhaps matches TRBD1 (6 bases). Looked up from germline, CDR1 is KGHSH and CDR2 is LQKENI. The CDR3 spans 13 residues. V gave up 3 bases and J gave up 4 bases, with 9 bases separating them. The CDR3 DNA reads TGTGCCAGCTCACCGGACAGCGGAGAGACCCAGTACTTC. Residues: CASSPDSGETQYF.

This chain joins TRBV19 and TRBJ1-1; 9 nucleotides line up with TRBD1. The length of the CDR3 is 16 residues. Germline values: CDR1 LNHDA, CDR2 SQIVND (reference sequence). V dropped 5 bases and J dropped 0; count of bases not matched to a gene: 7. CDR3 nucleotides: TGTGCCAGTAGTGCAACAGGGGGCTATTTGAACACTGAAGCTTTCTTT. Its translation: CASSATGGYLNTEAFF.

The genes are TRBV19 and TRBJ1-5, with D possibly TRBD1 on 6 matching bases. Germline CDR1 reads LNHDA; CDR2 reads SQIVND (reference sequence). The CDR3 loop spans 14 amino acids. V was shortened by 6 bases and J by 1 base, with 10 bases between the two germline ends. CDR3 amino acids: CASRLGQSNQPQHF. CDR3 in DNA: TGTGCCAGTAGACTGGGACAAAGCAATCAGCCCCAGCATTTT.

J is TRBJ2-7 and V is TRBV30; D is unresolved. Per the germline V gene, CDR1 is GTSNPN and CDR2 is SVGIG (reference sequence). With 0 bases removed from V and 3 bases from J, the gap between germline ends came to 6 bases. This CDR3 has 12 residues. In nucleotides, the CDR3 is TGTGCCTGGAGTGTAGCCGACTACGAGCAGTACTTC. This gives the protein CAWSVADYEQYF.